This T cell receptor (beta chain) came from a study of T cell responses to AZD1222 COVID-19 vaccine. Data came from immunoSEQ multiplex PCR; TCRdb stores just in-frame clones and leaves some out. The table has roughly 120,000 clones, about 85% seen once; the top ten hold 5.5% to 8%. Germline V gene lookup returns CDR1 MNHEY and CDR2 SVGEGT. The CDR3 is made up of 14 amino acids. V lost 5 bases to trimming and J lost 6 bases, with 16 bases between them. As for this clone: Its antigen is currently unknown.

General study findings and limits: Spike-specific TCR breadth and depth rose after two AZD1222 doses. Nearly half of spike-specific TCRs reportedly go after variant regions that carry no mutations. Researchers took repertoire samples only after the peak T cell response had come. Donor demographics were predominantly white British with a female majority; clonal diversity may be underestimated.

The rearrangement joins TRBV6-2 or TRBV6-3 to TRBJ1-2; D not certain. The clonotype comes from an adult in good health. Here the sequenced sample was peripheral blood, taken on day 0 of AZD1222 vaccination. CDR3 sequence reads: CASSPSGYFHGYTF. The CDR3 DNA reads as TGTGCCAGCAGTCCCAGCGGCTACTTCCATGGCTACACCTTC.